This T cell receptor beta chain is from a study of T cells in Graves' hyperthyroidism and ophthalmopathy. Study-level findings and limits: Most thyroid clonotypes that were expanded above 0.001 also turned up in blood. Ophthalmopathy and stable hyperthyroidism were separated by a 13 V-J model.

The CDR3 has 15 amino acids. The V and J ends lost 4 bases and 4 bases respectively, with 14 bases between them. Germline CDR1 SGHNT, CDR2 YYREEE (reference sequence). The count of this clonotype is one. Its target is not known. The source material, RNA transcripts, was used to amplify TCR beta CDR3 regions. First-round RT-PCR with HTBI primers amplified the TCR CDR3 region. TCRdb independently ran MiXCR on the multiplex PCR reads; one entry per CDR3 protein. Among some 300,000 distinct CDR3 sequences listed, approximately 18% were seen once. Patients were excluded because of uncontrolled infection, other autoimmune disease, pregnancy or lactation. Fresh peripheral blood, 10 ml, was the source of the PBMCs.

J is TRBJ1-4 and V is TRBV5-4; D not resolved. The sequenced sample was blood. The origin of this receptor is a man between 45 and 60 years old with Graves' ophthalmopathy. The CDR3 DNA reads TGTGCCAGCAGCGTTGGAGGGTTGGGTAATGAAAAACTGTTTTTT. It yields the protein CASSVGGLGNEKLFF.